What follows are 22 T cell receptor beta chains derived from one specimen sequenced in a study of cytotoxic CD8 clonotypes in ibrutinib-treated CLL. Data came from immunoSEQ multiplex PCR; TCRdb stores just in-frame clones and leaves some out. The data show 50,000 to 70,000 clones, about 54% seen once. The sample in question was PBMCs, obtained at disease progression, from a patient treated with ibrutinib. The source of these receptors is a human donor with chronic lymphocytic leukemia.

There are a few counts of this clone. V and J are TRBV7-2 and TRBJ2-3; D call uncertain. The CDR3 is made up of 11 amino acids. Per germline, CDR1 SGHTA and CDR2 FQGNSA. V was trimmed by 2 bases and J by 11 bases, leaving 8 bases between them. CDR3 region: CASSLILGQYF. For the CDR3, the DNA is TGTGCCAGCAGCTTAATCTTAGGGCAGTATTTT. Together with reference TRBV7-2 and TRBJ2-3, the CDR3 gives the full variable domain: GAGVSQSPSNKVTEKGKDVELRCDPISGHTALYWYRQSLGQGLEFLIYFQGNSAPDKSGLPSDRFSAERTGGSVSTLTIQRTQQEDSAVYLCASSLILGQYFGPGTRLTVL.

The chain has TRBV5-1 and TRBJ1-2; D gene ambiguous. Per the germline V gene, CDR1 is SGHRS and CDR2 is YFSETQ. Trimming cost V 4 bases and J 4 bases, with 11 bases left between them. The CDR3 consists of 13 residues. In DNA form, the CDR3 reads TGCGCCAGCAGCCAAGACGGAACCTATGGCTACACCTTC. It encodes CASSQDGTYGYTF. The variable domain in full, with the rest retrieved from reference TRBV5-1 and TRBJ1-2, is KAGVTQTPRYLIKTRGQQVTLSCSPISGHRSVSWYQQTPGQGLQFLFEYFSETQRNKGNFPGRFSGRQFSNSRSEMNVSTLELGDSALYLCASSQDGTYGYTFGSGTRLTVV.

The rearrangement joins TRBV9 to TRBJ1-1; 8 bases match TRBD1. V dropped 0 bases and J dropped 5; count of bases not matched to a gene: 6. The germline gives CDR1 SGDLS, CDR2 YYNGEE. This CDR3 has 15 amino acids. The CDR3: CASSVGGQGQTEAFF. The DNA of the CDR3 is TGTGCCAGCAGCGTAGGAGGACAGGGTCAAACTGAAGCTTTCTTT.

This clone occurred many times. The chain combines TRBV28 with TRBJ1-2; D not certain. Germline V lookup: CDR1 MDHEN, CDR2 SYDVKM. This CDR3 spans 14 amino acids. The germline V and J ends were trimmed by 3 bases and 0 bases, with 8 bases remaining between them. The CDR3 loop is CASSLAASNYGYTF. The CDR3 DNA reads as TGTGCCAGCAGTTTGGCAGCTTCTAACTATGGCTACACCTTC.

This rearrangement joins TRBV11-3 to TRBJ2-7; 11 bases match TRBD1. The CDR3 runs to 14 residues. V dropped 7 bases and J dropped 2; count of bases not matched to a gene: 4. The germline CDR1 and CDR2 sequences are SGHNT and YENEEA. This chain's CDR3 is CASTGTGGTYEQYF. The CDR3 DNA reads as TGTGCCAGCACCGGGACAGGGGGGACCTACGAGCAGTACTTC.

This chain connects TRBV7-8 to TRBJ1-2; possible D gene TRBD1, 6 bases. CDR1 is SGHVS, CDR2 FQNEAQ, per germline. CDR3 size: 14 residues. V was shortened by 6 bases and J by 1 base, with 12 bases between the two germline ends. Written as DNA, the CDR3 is TGTGCCAGCAGTGCCCAGGGGATTAACTATGGCTACACCTTC. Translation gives CASSAQGINYGYTF.

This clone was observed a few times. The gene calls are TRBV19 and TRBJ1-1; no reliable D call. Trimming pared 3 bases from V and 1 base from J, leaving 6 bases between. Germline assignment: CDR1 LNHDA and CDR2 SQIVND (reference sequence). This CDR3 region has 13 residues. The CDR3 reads CASSISGNTEAFF. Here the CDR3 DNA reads TGTGCCAGTAGTATCTCCGGGAACACTGAAGCTTTCTTT.

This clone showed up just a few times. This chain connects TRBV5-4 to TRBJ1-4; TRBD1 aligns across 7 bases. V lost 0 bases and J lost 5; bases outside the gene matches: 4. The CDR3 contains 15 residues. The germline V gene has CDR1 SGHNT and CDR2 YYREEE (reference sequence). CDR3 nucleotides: TGTGCCAGCAGCTTGGGAAAACAGGGGAATGAAAAACTGTTTTTT. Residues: CASSLGKQGNEKLFF.

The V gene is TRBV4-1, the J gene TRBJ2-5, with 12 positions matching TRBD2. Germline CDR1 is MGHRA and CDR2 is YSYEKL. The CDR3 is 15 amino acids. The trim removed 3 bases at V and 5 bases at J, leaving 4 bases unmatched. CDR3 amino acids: CASSQLAGGMETQYF. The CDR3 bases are TGCGCCAGCAGCCAGCTAGCGGGGGGGATGGAGACCCAGTACTTC.

CDR3 coding DNA: TGTGCCAGCAGACTTCCGAAATCCTCTGGCTACACCTTC. Encoded protein: CASRLPKSSGYTF. This chain uses TRBV28 with TRBJ1-2, with no clear D. The CDR3 contains 13 residues. Germline V gene lookup returns CDR1 MDHEN and CDR2 SYDVKM. Between the trimmed V and J ends, which lost 6 bases and 7 bases, there was a span of 15 bases.

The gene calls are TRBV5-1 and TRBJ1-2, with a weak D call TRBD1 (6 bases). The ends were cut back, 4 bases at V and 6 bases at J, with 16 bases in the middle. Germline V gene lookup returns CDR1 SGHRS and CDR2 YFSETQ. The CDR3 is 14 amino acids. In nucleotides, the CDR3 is TGCGCCAGCAGCCCCCAGCGGGGGCAGAATGGCTACACCTTC. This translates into CASSPQRGQNGYTF.

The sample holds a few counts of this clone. Here the CDR3 DNA reads TGTGCCAGCAGCTCCAAAGATTATGGCTACACCTTC. Its translation is CASSSKDYGYTF. The chain carries TRBV5-6 and TRBJ1-2; D is unclear. CDR3 length equals 12 residues. V lost 3 bases and J lost 5, with 8 bases in between. The germline V gene encodes CDR1 SGHDT and CDR2 YYEEEE.

The CDR3, as DNA: TGTGCCAGCAGCGCTAGCGGGCTTAACTCCTACGAGCAGTACTTC. This encodes CASSASGLNSYEQYF. The chain carries TRBV9 and TRBJ2-7, with 8 bases lining up with TRBD2. The germline CDR1 and CDR2 sequences are SGDLS and YYNGEE. The CDR3 consists of 15 residues. Trimming cost V 3 bases and J 0 bases; bases outside gene matches: 5.

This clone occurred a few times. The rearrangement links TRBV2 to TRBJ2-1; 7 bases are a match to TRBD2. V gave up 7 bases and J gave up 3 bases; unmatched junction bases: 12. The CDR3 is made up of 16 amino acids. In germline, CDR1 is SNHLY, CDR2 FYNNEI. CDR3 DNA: TGTGCCAGCACCCGGGGCCCTGGGGGGGGCTACAATGAGCAGTTCTTC. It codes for CASTRGPGGGYNEQFF.

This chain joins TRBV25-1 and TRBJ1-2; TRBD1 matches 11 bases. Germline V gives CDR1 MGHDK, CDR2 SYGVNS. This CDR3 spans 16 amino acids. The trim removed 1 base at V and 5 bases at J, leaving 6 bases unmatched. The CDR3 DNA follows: TGTGCCAGCAGTGAATTTGGGACAGGGGGGATATATGGCTACACCTTC. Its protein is CASSEFGTGGIYGYTF.

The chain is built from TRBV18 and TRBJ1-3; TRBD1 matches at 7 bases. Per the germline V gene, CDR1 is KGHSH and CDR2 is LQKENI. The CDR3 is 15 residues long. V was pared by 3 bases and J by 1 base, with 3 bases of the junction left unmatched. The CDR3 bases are TGTGCCAGCTCACCGCCAGGGGGTTCTGGAAACACCATATATTTT. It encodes CASSPPGGSGNTIYF.

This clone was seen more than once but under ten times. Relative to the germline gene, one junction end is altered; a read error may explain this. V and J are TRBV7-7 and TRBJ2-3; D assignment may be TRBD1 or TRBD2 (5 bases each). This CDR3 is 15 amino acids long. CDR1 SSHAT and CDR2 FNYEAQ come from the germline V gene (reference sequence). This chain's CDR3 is CASSSYPGPTDTQYF. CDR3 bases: TGTGCTAGCAGCTCCTATCCGGGGCCCACAGATACGCAGTATTTT. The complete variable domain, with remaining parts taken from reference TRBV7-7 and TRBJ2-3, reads GAGVSQSPRYKVTKRGQDVTLRCDPISSHATLYWYQQALGQGPEFLTYFNYEAQPDKSGLPSDRFSAERPEGSISTLTIQRTEQRDSAMYRCASSSYPGPTDTQYFGPGTRLTVL.

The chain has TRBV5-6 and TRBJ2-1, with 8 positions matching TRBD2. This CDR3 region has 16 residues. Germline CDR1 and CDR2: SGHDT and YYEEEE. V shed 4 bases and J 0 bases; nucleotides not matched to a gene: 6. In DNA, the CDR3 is TGTGCCAGCAGCCTTTTAGCGGGGAGCTCCTACAATGAGCAGTTCTTC. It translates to CASSLLAGSSYNEQFF.

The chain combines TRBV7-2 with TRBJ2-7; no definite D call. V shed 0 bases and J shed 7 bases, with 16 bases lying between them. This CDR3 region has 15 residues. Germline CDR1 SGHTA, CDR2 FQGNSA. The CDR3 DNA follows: TGTGCCAGCAGCTTAGCGCTAGGCAATTGGGGTGAGCAGTACTTC. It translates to CASSLALGNWGEQYF.

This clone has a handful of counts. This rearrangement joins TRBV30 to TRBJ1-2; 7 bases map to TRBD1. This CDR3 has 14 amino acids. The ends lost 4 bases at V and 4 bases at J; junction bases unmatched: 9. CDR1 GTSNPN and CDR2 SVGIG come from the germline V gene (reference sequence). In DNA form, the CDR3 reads TGTGCCTGGACCCGACAGGGACCAACCTATGGCTACACCTTC. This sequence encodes CAWTRQGPTYGYTF.

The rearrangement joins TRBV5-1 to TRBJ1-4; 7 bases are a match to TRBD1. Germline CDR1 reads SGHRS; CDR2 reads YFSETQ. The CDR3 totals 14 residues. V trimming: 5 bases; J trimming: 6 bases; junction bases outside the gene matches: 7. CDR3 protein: CASSRGGIDEKLFF. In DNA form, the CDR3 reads TGCGCCAGCAGTCGAGGGGGCATCGATGAAAAACTGTTTTTT.

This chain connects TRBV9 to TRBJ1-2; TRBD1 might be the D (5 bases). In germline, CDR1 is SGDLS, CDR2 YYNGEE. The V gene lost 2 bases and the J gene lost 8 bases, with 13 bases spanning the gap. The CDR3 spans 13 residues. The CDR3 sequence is CASSVWDAKGYTF. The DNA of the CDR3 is TGTGCCAGCAGCGTGTGGGACGCAAAAGGCTACACCTTC.